This passage covers 15 T cell receptor beta chains from one sample sequenced in a study of T-cell reconstitution after alpha-beta-depleted transplantation in children (dated by TCRdb to 2016 to 2017). The library was obtained by PCR. The sequencer was an Illumina HiSeq 2500. TCR libraries were prepared with molecular barcoding, using unique molecular identifiers to normalize TCRbeta repertoire quantification. The public reads were reanalyzed by TCRdb: fastp trimming at Q25, MiXCR alignment, in-frame beta chains only. Identical CDR3 proteins give one entry, which carries the most common genes and DNA. Here the sample has approximately 800,000 distinct CDR3 sequences; 16% occur a single time. Just under 5% of the sample belongs to the ten largest clones. In light of the paper, this sample's treatment or condition label describes: allogeneic hematopoietic cell transplantation with graft depleted of TCRalphabeta T cells and CD19 B cells.

The source material was PBMCs, mostly from graft donor cells, sampled 360 days after TCRalphabeta/CD19-depleted stem cell transplant. The source of these receptors is a male patient younger than 18 who had a stem cell transplant for acute lymphoblastic leukemia, so the T cells may come from the graft donor.

This clonotype has only a few counts. V is TRBV5-1 and J is TRBJ2-1, with D possibly being TRBD1 or TRBD2 (5 bases each). CDR1 SGHRS and CDR2 YFSETQ come from the germline V gene. The CDR3 consists of 14 residues. V shed 2 bases and J shed 3 bases, with 9 bases lying between them. For the CDR3, the DNA is TGCGCCAGCAGCTTCCAGGGAGACTACAATGAGCAGTTCTTC. Its translation: CASSFQGDYNEQFF.

Only a few counts were recorded for this clonotype. This rearrangement joins TRBV20-1 to TRBJ1-1, with D unclear. Germline loops: CDR1 DFQATT, CDR2 SNEGSKA (reference sequence). Trimming shortened V by 3 bases and J by 4 bases, and 12 bases separated the two germline ends. The length of the CDR3 is 13 residues. This CDR3 reads CSASVGKGTEAFF. The CDR3 nucleotides are TGCAGTGCTAGCGTCGGGAAAGGCACTGAAGCTTTCTTT.

CDR3 region: CASSLNPPNEQFF. Written as DNA, the CDR3 is TGTGCCAGCAGTTTGAACCCTCCCAATGAGCAGTTCTTC. The V and J genes are TRBV27 and TRBJ2-1; D is undetermined. V was clipped by 3 bases and J by 6 bases, with 9 bases between them. The CDR3 totals 13 residues. The germline V gene encodes CDR1 MNHEY and CDR2 SMNVEV (reference sequence).

The rearrangement uses TRBV7-2 and TRBJ2-1; 13 bases are a match to TRBD2. The CDR3 runs to 16 residues. CDR1 is SGHTA and CDR2 is FQGNSA in the germline V gene. V dropped 7 bases and J dropped 10; count of bases not matched to a gene: 13. CDR3 coding DNA: TGTGCCAGCACCCAAGGGGGGACTAGCGGGAAGGGGGAGCAGTTCTTC. Translation gives CASTQGGTSGKGEQFF.

This chain joins TRBV4-2 and TRBJ2-7; 9 nucleotides line up with TRBD2. Germline V gene sequence: CDR1 LGHNA, CDR2 YNFKEQ. V gave up 0 bases and J gave up 1 base; unmatched junction bases: 10. The CDR3 extends over 18 amino acids. As DNA, the CDR3 is TGTGCCAGCAGCCAAGACTCACCGACTAGCGGAACTTCCTACGAGCAGTACTTC. It is translated as CASSQDSPTSGTSYEQYF.

This clonotype came up many times. V usage is TRBV4-1 and J usage is TRBJ2-1; TRBD2 aligns across 7 bases. The germline V gene has CDR1 MGHRA and CDR2 YSYEKL. The CDR3 has 17 residues. Trimming cost V 0 bases and J 0 bases; bases outside gene matches: 5. For the CDR3, the DNA is TGCGCCAGCAGCCAAGATCTCCTAGCGGCCTCCTACAATGAGCAGTTCTTC. It yields the protein CASSQDLLAASYNEQFF.

This clonotype came up a few times. The rearrangement links TRBV12-3 or TRBV12-4 to TRBJ1-2; possible D gene TRBD1, 5 bases. Trimming left V 3 bases short and J 0 bases short, with 8 bases between. This CDR3 has 14 residues. CDR3 in DNA: TGTGCCAGCAGTTTGGGGGTCGCTAACTATGGCTACACCTTC. Protein sequence: CASSLGVANYGYTF.

This clonotype has at least ten counts. The V gene is TRBV5-1, the J gene TRBJ2-5, with D perhaps TRBD2 (5 bases). Trimming took 1 base from V and 5 from J, leaving 15 bases between them. Germline V lookup: CDR1 SGHRS, CDR2 YFSETQ. The CDR3 contains 15 residues. In DNA, the CDR3 is TGCGCCAGCAGCTTGCAGGCTAGCAGCAAGGAGACCCAGTACTTC. As protein: CASSLQASSKETQYF.

This clonotype occurred many times. The chain has TRBV6-5 and TRBJ2-7, with D perhaps matching TRBD1 or TRBD2 (5 bases each). CDR3 length: 14 amino acids. Germline V gene data show CDR1 as MNHEY and CDR2 as SVGAGI. V lost 2 bases to trimming and J lost 4 bases, with 12 bases between them. The CDR3 DNA reads as TGTGCCAGCAGTTACGGGGCCCCGGGGTACGAGCAGTACTTC. Protein product: CASSYGAPGYEQYF.

The chain links TRBV29-1 to TRBJ2-7; unclear D gene. The V gene's germline CDR1 is SQVTM and CDR2 ANQGSEA. This CDR3 spans 13 amino acids. Deletions cut 6 bases from V and 2 bases from J, with 14 bases between. CDR3 nucleotide sequence: TGCAGCGTCGCCGACGGGCCCACCTACGAGCAGTACTTC. Its translation: CSVADGPTYEQYF.

V usage is TRBV4-1 and J usage is TRBJ2-6; D not certain. V dropped 3 bases and J dropped 8 bases, with 5 bases sitting between them. Per germline, CDR1 MGHRA and CDR2 YSYEKL. This CDR3 has 12 residues. CDR3 nucleotide sequence: TGCGCCAGCAGCCATCTCTCCAACGTCCTGACTTTC. Translated: CASSHLSNVLTF.

The V gene is TRBV3-1, the J gene TRBJ2-2, with D perhaps TRBD2 (5 bases). Germline V gene lookup returns CDR1 LGHDT and CDR2 YNNKEL (reference sequence). The CDR3 consists of 15 residues. Trimming removed 1 base at V and 7 bases at J, with 13 bases between. The CDR3 reads CASSQVHGIVGELFF. DNA of the CDR3: TGTGCCAGCAGCCAAGTGCACGGGATAGTCGGGGAGCTGTTTTTT.

A few counts support this clonotype. The rearrangement uses TRBV5-1 and TRBJ2-1; possible D gene TRBD1, 5 bases. V was shortened by 7 bases and J by 8 bases, with 19 bases between the two germline ends. Germline values: CDR1 SGHRS, CDR2 YFSETQ. The CDR3 is 14 amino acids. The CDR3 region is CASGGQGYWYEQFF. The CDR3 bases are TGCGCCAGCGGTGGGCAGGGATATTGGTATGAGCAGTTCTTC.

This clonotype was recorded a few times. The gene calls are TRBV4-1 and TRBJ1-5, with D tentatively TRBD1 (6 bases). Trimming shortened V by 1 base and J by 6 bases, and 13 bases separated the two germline ends. The length of the CDR3 is 15 residues. Germline-derived CDR1 and CDR2 are MGHRA and YSYEKL. CDR3 DNA: TGCGCCAGCAGCCAAGTTGGAACAGGGCCTCAGCCCCAGCATTTT. This gives the protein CASSQVGTGPQPQHF.

The chain employs TRBV29-1 and TRBJ2-1; 7 bases are shared with TRBD1. The CDR3 is 16 amino acids. Germline CDR1 reads SQVTM; CDR2 reads ANQGSEA. The V gene end was trimmed by 2 bases and the J gene end by 4 bases; junction bases not matched to a gene: 11. The CDR3 region has the DNA TGCAGCGTTGAAACGCCCGCAGGGGGAAGTTACAATGAGCAGTTCTTC. It translates to CSVETPAGGSYNEQFF.